The rows below give T cell receptor beta chains drawn from one sample of a study of CD8 T cells in Susac syndrome. TCRdb itself ran the immunoSEQ multiplex PCR reads through MiXCR, one entry per CDR3 protein. The data contain around 190,000 distinct CDR3 sequences, approximately 95% of them singletons. Sequences were obtained from CD8+ T cells from PBMCs. These receptors were obtained from a human donor with multiple sclerosis. CDR3s include the opening cysteine and the closing phenylalanine or tryptophan. D genes are given only for firm matches. A row's size may be missing; if present it is once, few, many or a size class.

CDR3nt: TGTGCTAGTGGTCTCAGTGGGGCGCAGCGCACCGGGGAGCTGTTTTTT
CDR3aa: CASGLSGAQRTGELFF
v_gene: TRBV12-5
j_gene: TRBJ2-2
abundance: -
len: 16
d_gene: -

CDR3nt: TGTGCCAGCAGCCCGTCGCAGTGGCGTTCCGAGCAGTACTTC
CDR3aa: CASSPSQWRSEQYF
v_gene: TRBV7-6
j_gene: TRBJ2-7
abundance: -
len: 14
d_gene: -

CDR3nt: TGCGCCAGCAGCCTCGTTGAAGGGACCGAAGAGACCCAGTACTTC
CDR3aa: CASSLVEGTEETQYF
v_gene: TRBV5-1
j_gene: TRBJ2-5
abundance: -
len: 15
d_gene: -

CDR3nt: TGTGCCAGCGCGAGTGAGGGGAGTAGCTCCTACGAGCAGTACTTC
CDR3aa: CASASEGSSSYEQYF
v_gene: TRBV7-9
j_gene: TRBJ2-7
abundance: -
len: 15
d_gene: -

CDR3nt: TGTGCCGGGAGGACGGCAGAGACCCAGTACTTC
CDR3aa: CAGRTAETQYF
v_gene: TRBV6-4
j_gene: TRBJ2-5
abundance: -
len: 11
d_gene: -

CDR3nt: TGTGCCAGTAGTACCCCCCAGGGTGAAGCTTTCTTT
CDR3aa: CASSTPQGEAFF
v_gene: TRBV19
j_gene: TRBJ1-1
abundance: -
len: 12
d_gene: -

CDR3nt: TGTGCCAGCAGCCAACTCGGGACTAGCGGGGAGACCCAGTACTTC
CDR3aa: CASSQLGTSGETQYF
v_gene: TRBV3-1
j_gene: TRBJ2-5
abundance: -
len: 15
d_gene: TRBD2

CDR3nt: TGTGCCACACGGGACGGGACAAACAATGAGCAGTTCTTC
CDR3aa: CATRDGTNNEQFF
v_gene: TRBV15
j_gene: TRBJ2-1
abundance: once
len: 13
d_gene: -

CDR3nt: TGTGCCAGCAGCGTCGGGGGACCCTACGAGCAGTACTTC
CDR3aa: CASSVGGPYEQYF
v_gene: TRBV9
j_gene: TRBJ2-7
abundance: -
len: 13
d_gene: -

CDR3nt: TGTGCCAGCAGTTTAATTGGGACAGGGAGCTCCTACGAGCAGTACTTC
CDR3aa: CASSLIGTGSSYEQYF
v_gene: TRBV28
j_gene: TRBJ2-7
abundance: -
len: 16
d_gene: TRBD1

CDR3nt: TGTGCCAGCAGCTTAGAGGGACGGCACTCCTACGAGCAGTACTTC
CDR3aa: CASSLEGRHSYEQYF
v_gene: TRBV11-2
j_gene: TRBJ2-7
abundance: -
len: 15
d_gene: -

CDR3nt: TGTGCCAGCAGCTTGGCGGGAGGGGGTTTCTACGAGCAGTACTTC
CDR3aa: CASSLAGGGFYEQYF
v_gene: TRBV7-3
j_gene: TRBJ2-7
abundance: -
len: 15
d_gene: TRBD2

CDR3nt: TGTGCCAGCAGCTTGCTAGACTACGAGCAGTACTTC
CDR3aa: CASSLLDYEQYF
v_gene: TRBV11-2
j_gene: TRBJ2-7
abundance: -
len: 12
d_gene: -

CDR3nt: TGCAGCGTCCATGGACAGTTTTTGTTCTTC
CDR3aa: CSVHGQFLFF
v_gene: TRBV29-1
j_gene: TRBJ2-1
abundance: -
len: 10
d_gene: -

CDR3nt: TGTGCCAGCAGTACAGACTCCTACGAGCAGTACTTC
CDR3aa: CASSTDSYEQYF
v_gene: TRBV12-3/TRBV12-4
j_gene: TRBJ2-7
abundance: -
len: 12
d_gene: -

CDR3nt: TGCAGTGCTAGAAGACCGGGACTCCTCACAGATACGCAGTATTTT
CDR3aa: CSARRPGLLTDTQYF
v_gene: TRBV20-1
j_gene: TRBJ2-3
abundance: once
len: 15
d_gene: -

CDR3nt: TGTGCCAGTACAACATGGTTGGATGACTATGGCTACACCTTC
CDR3aa: CASTTWLDDYGYTF
v_gene: TRBV12-3/TRBV12-4
j_gene: TRBJ1-2
abundance: -
len: 14
d_gene: -

CDR3nt: TGTGCCAGCAGCTTAGCGCCCCAGGGGGCGATAGAGCAGTACTTC
CDR3aa: CASSLAPQGAIEQYF
v_gene: TRBV7-9
j_gene: TRBJ2-7
abundance: -
len: 15
d_gene: TRBD1

CDR3nt: TGTGCCAGCAGCCACGATTACTCCTACAATGAGCAGTTCTTC
CDR3aa: CASSHDYSYNEQFF
v_gene: TRBV6-5
j_gene: TRBJ2-1
abundance: -
len: 14
d_gene: -

CDR3nt: TGTGCCATCAGTGAGTCGGGAGGGACGGACGAGCAGTACTTC
CDR3aa: CAISESGGTDEQYF
v_gene: TRBV10-3
j_gene: TRBJ2-7
abundance: -
len: 14
d_gene: TRBD2

CDR3nt: TGTGCCAGCTCAACCTCCCCAGGGCACTATGGCTACACCTTC
CDR3aa: CASSTSPGHYGYTF
v_gene: TRBV27
j_gene: TRBJ1-2
abundance: -
len: 14
d_gene: -

CDR3nt: TGCGCCAGCAGCTTGGCCAAACTTAACACTGAAGCTTTCTTT
CDR3aa: CASSLAKLNTEAFF
v_gene: TRBV5-1
j_gene: TRBJ1-1
abundance: -
len: 14
d_gene: -

CDR3nt: TGCAGCGCCCTGGGACTAGTGGGCGAGACCCAGTACTTC
CDR3aa: CSALGLVGETQYF
v_gene: TRBV29-1
j_gene: TRBJ2-5
abundance: -
len: 13
d_gene: TRBD2

CDR3nt: TGTGCCAGCTCGACCCAACCGATAGGAAGACAGGTCTACAATGAGCAGTTCTTC
CDR3aa: CASSTQPIGRQVYNEQFF
v_gene: TRBV18
j_gene: TRBJ2-1
abundance: -
len: 18
d_gene: -

CDR3nt: TGTGCCAGCAGCTTTGGTATCATCCGCCCAGAGACCCAGTACTTC
CDR3aa: CASSFGIIRPETQYF
v_gene: TRBV5-6
j_gene: TRBJ2-5
abundance: -
len: 15
d_gene: -

CDR3nt: TGTGCCAGCAGCTTAACTGACACCATATATTTT
CDR3aa: CASSLTDTIYF
v_gene: TRBV11-2
j_gene: TRBJ1-3
abundance: -
len: 11
d_gene: -

CDR3nt: TGTGCCAGAAACAGACTAGCATCCTACAATGAGCAGTTCTTC
CDR3aa: CARNRLASYNEQFF
v_gene: TRBV2
j_gene: TRBJ2-1
abundance: -
len: 14
d_gene: TRBD2

CDR3nt: TGTGCTAGTGGCTTAGCGGGGTGGGATGAGCAGTTCTTC
CDR3aa: CASGLAGWDEQFF
v_gene: TRBV12-5
j_gene: TRBJ2-1
abundance: -
len: 13
d_gene: TRBD2

CDR3nt: TGTGCCAGCAGCTTAGATATTTCGGGGTCCTACGAGCAGTACTTC
CDR3aa: CASSLDISGSYEQYF
v_gene: TRBV11-2
j_gene: TRBJ2-7
abundance: -
len: 15
d_gene: -

CDR3nt: TGTGCCATCAGTGTCGACCATACGACATGGGAGACCCAGTACTTC
CDR3aa: CAISVDHTTWETQYF
v_gene: TRBV10-3
j_gene: TRBJ2-5
abundance: -
len: 15
d_gene: -

CDR3nt: TGTGCCAGCAGCCATAATTCGGCAGGGCCCATGGCCCAGCATTTT
CDR3aa: CASSHNSAGPMAQHF
v_gene: TRBV16
j_gene: TRBJ1-5
abundance: once
len: 15
d_gene: -

CDR3nt: TGCGCCAGGACAGGGGCTTACGAGCAGTACTTC
CDR3aa: CARTGAYEQYF
v_gene: TRBV5-1
j_gene: TRBJ2-7
abundance: -
len: 11
d_gene: TRBD1

CDR3nt: TGCAGCGTTGAAGATCTTCTGGGACTAGCGGCTACTAATGAGCAGTTCTTC
CDR3aa: CSVEDLLGLAATNEQFF
v_gene: TRBV29-1
j_gene: TRBJ2-1
abundance: -
len: 17
d_gene: TRBD2

CDR3nt: TGTGCCAGCAGCTCGCGGACGTACAATGAGCAGTTCTTC
CDR3aa: CASSSRTYNEQFF
v_gene: TRBV7-9
j_gene: TRBJ2-1
abundance: few
len: 13
d_gene: -

CDR3nt: TGTGCCAGCAGTTCCGGGACAGGTCGACCGGCCCTCCACTTT
CDR3aa: CASSSGTGRPALHF
v_gene: TRBV7-9
j_gene: TRBJ1-6
abundance: -
len: 14
d_gene: TRBD1

CDR3nt: TGTGCCAGCAGTTACGGCGTCGTTTCACCCCTCCACTTT
CDR3aa: CASSYGVVSPLHF
v_gene: TRBV6-5
j_gene: TRBJ1-6
abundance: -
len: 13
d_gene: -

CDR3nt: TGTGCCAGCAGCCAAGTATTCCGGGACCTTGGGGGCGATGAGCAGTTCTTC
CDR3aa: CASSQVFRDLGGDEQFF
v_gene: TRBV3-1
j_gene: TRBJ2-1
abundance: -
len: 17
d_gene: -

CDR3nt: TGCAGCGGCCAGGGAGGCACCGGGGAGCTGTTTTTT
CDR3aa: CSGQGGTGELFF
v_gene: TRBV29-1
j_gene: TRBJ2-2
abundance: -
len: 12
d_gene: -

CDR3nt: TGTGCCAGCAGACCCGTTACAGGCTCCTACGAGCAGTACTTC
CDR3aa: CASRPVTGSYEQYF
v_gene: TRBV2
j_gene: TRBJ2-7
abundance: -
len: 14
d_gene: -

CDR3nt: TGTGCCAGCAGCTTAGATGGCAGCAGCTCCTACAATGAGCAGTTCTTC
CDR3aa: CASSLDGSSSYNEQFF
v_gene: TRBV7-9
j_gene: TRBJ2-1
abundance: -
len: 16
d_gene: -

CDR3nt: TGTGCCAGCAGTAGGATCCAGGTTTTGAACACTGAAGCTTTCTTT
CDR3aa: CASSRIQVLNTEAFF
v_gene: TRBV27
j_gene: TRBJ1-1
abundance: -
len: 15
d_gene: -

CDR3nt: TGTGCCAGCAGCCAAGGGCAAGAGCAGTACTTC
CDR3aa: CASSQGQEQYF
v_gene: TRBV14
j_gene: TRBJ2-7
abundance: -
len: 11
d_gene: -

CDR3nt: TGTGCCAGCAGCCCTGGGACCTATACGCAGTATTTT
CDR3aa: CASSPGTYTQYF
v_gene: TRBV9
j_gene: TRBJ2-3
abundance: -
len: 12
d_gene: -

CDR3nt: TGTGCCAGCAGTTTAATGGTGTTCGGGGAGGGGAGCGGTAATGAGCAGTTCTTC
CDR3aa: CASSLMVFGEGSGNEQFF
v_gene: TRBV27
j_gene: TRBJ2-1
abundance: -
len: 18
d_gene: TRBD2

CDR3nt: TGTGCCACCAGTGACTCTGAGAACACCGGGGAGCTGTTTTTT
CDR3aa: CATSDSENTGELFF
v_gene: TRBV24-1
j_gene: TRBJ2-2
abundance: -
len: 14
d_gene: -

CDR3nt: TGTGCCAGCAGGGACTCGGGACTTATGAACACTGAAGCTTTCTTT
CDR3aa: CASRDSGLMNTEAFF
v_gene: TRBV2
j_gene: TRBJ1-1
abundance: -
len: 15
d_gene: -

CDR3nt: TGTGCCAGCAGCAATGGACAGTCCTACGAGCAGTACTTC
CDR3aa: CASSNGQSYEQYF
v_gene: TRBV12-3/TRBV12-4
j_gene: TRBJ2-7
abundance: -
len: 13
d_gene: -

CDR3nt: TGTGCCACCAGCAGCCGAGGGATGGATACGCAGTATTTT
CDR3aa: CATSSRGMDTQYF
v_gene: TRBV15
j_gene: TRBJ2-3
abundance: -
len: 13
d_gene: -

CDR3nt: TGTGCCAGCAGCCCCCACTACAGGGTCCACGAGCAGTACTTC
CDR3aa: CASSPHYRVHEQYF
v_gene: TRBV7-9
j_gene: TRBJ2-7
abundance: -
len: 14
d_gene: -

CDR3nt: TGCAGCATCCGGACTAGCGCCTACGAGCAGTACTTC
CDR3aa: CSIRTSAYEQYF
v_gene: TRBV29-1
j_gene: TRBJ2-7
abundance: -
len: 12
d_gene: TRBD2

CDR3nt: TGCAGTGCTAGAGATCGATTGAAGAACACTGAAGCTTTCTTT
CDR3aa: CSARDRLKNTEAFF
v_gene: TRBV20-1
j_gene: TRBJ1-1
abundance: -
len: 14
d_gene: -

CDR3nt: TGTGCCAGCAACAGGATGGGGAATTACAATGAGCAGTTCTTC
CDR3aa: CASNRMGNYNEQFF
v_gene: TRBV28
j_gene: TRBJ2-1
abundance: -
len: 14
d_gene: -

CDR3nt: TGTGCCAGCAGCTTGGGGTTCGGGCAGCCCCAGCATTTT
CDR3aa: CASSLGFGQPQHF
v_gene: TRBV13
j_gene: TRBJ1-5
abundance: few
len: 13
d_gene: -

CDR3nt: TGCAGTGCCCGAGGACTAGCGGCCTCCTACGAGCAGTACTTC
CDR3aa: CSARGLAASYEQYF
v_gene: TRBV20-1
j_gene: TRBJ2-7
abundance: -
len: 14
d_gene: TRBD2

CDR3nt: TGCAGCGTTGCGGGGGGCTTGGACACTGAAGCTTTCTTT
CDR3aa: CSVAGGLDTEAFF
v_gene: TRBV29-1
j_gene: TRBJ1-1
abundance: -
len: 13
d_gene: -

CDR3nt: TGTGCCAGCAGACCCGGGACTAGCGGGGGGCCACCCTACGAGCAGTACTTC
CDR3aa: CASRPGTSGGPPYEQYF
v_gene: TRBV27
j_gene: TRBJ2-7
abundance: -
len: 17
d_gene: TRBD2